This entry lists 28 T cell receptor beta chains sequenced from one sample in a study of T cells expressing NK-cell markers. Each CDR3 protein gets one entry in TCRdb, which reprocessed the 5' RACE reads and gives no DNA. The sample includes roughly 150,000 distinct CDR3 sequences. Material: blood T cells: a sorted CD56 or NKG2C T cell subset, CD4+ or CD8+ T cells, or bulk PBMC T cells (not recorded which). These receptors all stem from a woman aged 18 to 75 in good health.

CDR3 loop: CASSFTQGDTEAFF. The V gene is TRBV12-3 or TRBV12-4, the J gene TRBJ1-1. There are 14 residues in the CDR3.

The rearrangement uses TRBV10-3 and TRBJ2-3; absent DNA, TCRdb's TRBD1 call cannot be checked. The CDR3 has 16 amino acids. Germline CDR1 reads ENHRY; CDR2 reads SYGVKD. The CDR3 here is CAISEDSFGWGDTQYF.

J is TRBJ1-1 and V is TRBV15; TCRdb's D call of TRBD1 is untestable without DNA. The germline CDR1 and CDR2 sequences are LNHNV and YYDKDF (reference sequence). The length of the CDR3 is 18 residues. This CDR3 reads CATSRGYSWDGLDTEAFF.

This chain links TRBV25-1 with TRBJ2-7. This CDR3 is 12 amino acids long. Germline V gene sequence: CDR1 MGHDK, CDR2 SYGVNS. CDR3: CASSAGFGEQYF.

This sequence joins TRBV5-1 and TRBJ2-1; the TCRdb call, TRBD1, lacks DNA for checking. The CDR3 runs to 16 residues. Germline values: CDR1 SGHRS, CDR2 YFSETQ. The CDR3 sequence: CAIKTLRDTTYNEQFF. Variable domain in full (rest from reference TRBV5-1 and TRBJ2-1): KAGVTQTPRYLIKTRGQQVTLSCSPISGHRSVSWYQQTPGQGLQFLFEYFSETQRNKGNFPGRFSGRQFSNSRSEMNVSTLELGDSALYLCAIKTLRDTTYNEQFFGPGTRLTVL.

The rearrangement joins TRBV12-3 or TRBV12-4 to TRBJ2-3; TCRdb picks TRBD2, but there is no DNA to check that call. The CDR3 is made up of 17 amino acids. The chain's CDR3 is CASRTGSPTSGLRTQYF.

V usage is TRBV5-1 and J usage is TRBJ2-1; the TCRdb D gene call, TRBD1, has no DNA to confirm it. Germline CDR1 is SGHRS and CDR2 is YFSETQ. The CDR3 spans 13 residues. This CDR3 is CASSQGQGNEQFF.

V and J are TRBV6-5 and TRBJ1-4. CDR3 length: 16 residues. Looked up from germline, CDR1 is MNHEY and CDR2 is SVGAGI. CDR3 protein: CASSYLNLPGNEKLFF.

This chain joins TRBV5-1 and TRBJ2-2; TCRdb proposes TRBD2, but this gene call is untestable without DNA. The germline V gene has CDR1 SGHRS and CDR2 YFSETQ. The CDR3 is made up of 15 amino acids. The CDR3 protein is CASSTAGVYIGELFF.

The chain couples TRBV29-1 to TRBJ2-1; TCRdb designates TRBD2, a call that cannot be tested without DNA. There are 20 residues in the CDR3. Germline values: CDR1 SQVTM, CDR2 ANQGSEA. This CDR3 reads CSVDGAASGRFDTGYNEQFF.

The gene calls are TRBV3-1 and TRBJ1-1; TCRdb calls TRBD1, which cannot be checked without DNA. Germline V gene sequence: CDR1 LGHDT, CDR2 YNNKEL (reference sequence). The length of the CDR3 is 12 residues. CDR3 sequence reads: CASSWPGGEAFF. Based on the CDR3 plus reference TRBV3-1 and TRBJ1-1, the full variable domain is DTAVSQTPKYLVTQMGNDKSIKCEQNLGHDTMYWYKQDSKKFLKIMFSYNNKELIINETVPNRFSPKSPDKAHLNLHINSLELGDSAVYFCASSWPGGEAFFGQGTRLTVV.

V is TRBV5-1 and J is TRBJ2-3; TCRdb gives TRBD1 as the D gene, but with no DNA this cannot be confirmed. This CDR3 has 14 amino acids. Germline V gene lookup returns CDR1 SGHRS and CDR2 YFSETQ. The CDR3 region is CASSSPGTGDTQYF. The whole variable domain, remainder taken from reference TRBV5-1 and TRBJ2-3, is KAGVTQTPRYLIKTRGQQVTLSCSPISGHRSVSWYQQTPGQGLQFLFEYFSETQRNKGNFPGRFSGRQFSNSRSEMNVSTLELGDSALYLCASSSPGTGDTQYFGPGTRLTVL.

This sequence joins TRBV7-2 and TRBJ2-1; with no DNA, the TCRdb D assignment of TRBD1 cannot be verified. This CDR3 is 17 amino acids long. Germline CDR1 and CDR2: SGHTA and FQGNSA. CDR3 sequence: CASSPRTGGPQTNEQFF.

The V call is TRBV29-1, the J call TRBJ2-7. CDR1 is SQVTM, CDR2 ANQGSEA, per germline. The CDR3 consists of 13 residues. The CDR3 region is CSVEDSEDYEQYF.

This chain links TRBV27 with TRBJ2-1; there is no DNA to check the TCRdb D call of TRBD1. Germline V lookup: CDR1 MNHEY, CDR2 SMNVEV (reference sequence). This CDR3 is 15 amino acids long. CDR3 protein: CASSFLPGGNSEQFF.

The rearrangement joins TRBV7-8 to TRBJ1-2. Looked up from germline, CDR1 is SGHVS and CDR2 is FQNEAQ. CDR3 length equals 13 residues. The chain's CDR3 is CASSGRVNYGYTF.

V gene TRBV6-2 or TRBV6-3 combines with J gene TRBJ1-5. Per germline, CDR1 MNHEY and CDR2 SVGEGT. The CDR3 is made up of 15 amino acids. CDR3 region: CASSGGLYSNQPQHF.

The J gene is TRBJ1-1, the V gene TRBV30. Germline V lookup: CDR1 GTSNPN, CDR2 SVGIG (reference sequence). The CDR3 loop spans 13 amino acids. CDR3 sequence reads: CAERGTANTEAFF.

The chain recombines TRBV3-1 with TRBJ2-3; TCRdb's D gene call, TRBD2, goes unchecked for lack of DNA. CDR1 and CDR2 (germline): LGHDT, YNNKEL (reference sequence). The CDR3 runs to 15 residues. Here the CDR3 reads CASSQRSGRTDTQYF.

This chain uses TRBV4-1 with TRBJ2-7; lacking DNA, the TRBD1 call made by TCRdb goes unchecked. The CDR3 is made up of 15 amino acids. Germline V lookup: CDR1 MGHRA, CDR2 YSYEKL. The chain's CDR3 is CASSQERELRYEQYF.

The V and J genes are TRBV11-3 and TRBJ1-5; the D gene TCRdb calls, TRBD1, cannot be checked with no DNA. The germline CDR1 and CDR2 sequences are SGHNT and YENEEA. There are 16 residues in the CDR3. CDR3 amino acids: CASSPRLGDREQPQHF.

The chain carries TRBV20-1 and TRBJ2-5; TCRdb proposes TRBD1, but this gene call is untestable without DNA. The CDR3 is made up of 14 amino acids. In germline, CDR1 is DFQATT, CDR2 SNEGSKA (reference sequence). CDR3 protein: CSARGAGVQETQYF.

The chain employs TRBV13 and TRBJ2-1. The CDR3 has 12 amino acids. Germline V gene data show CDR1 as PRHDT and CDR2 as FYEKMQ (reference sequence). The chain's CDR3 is CASSLTDNEQFF.

The CDR3 is CATSRASNEQFF. The chain employs TRBV15 and TRBJ2-1. The CDR3 consists of 12 residues. From germline, CDR1 is LNHNV and CDR2 YYDKDF (reference sequence).

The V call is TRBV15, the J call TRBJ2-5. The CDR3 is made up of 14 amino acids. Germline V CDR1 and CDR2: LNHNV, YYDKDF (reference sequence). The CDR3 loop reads CATGIGLLQETQYF.

The CDR3 region is CASSFRQSSYNEQFF. The chain couples TRBV5-1 to TRBJ2-1. Germline values: CDR1 SGHRS, CDR2 YFSETQ. This CDR3 has 15 amino acids.

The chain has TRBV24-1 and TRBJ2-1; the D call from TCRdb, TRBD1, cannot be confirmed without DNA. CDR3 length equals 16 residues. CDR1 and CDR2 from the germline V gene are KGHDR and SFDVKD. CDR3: CATSEATGHSYNEQFF.

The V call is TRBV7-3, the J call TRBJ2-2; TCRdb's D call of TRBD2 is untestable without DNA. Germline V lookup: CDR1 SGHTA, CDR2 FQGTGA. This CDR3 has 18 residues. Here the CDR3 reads CASSLWLEPRANTGELFF.